The clone carrying this TCR beta chain appeared a few times. Its target is not known. V lost 4 bases, J lost 4 bases, and 11 bases lay in between. The CDR3 loop spans 13 amino acids. Germline lookup yields CDR1 MDHEN and CDR2 SYDVKM. The data belong to a study of brain metastases from non-small cell lung cancer. General observations from the study: Paired brain metastases and primary tumors largely shared TCR repertoires. Compared with primary tumors, brain metastases showed less T-cell infiltration.

Measured with immunoSEQ multiplex PCR; TCRdb has only the in-frame clones, and not every one. The sample holds 2,500 to 3,500 clones, around 76% seen once. The V call is TRBV28, the J call TRBJ2-7; unclear D gene. Sample: primary lung tumor tissue. This receptor was obtained from a donor at least 40 years old with non-small cell lung cancer. The CDR3 spells CASSSTWSYEQYF. DNA for the CDR3: TGTGCCAGCAGTTCCACCTGGTCTTACGAGCAGTACTTC.